Shown below are 15 T cell receptor beta chains from a single sample sequenced in a study of CD8 T cells in ankylosing spondylitis. Each CDR3 protein is one row after TCRdb ran MiXCR on the 5' RACE reads. The table includes 200,000 to 250,000 distinct CDR3 sequences, roughly 25% detected once. Material: blood, either unsorted or a sorted T cell fraction (not recorded which). All receptors come from a male donor with ankylosing spondylitis or in good health (not recorded which).

There are many counts of this clonotype. The rearrangement uses TRBV2 and TRBJ1-2; 7 nucleotides line up with TRBD1. V gave up 5 bases and J gave up 2 bases; unmatched junction bases: 5. CDR1 is SNHLY, CDR2 FYNNEI, per germline. The CDR3 runs to 14 residues. CDR3 sequence reads: CASSTGAGNYGYTF. The CDR3 DNA follows: TGTGCCAGCAGTACAGGGGCCGGGAACTATGGCTACACCTTC.

In its sample, this clonotype was seen many times. The V gene is TRBV12-3 or TRBV12-4, the J gene TRBJ2-3; D possibly corresponds to TRBD2 (5 bases). This CDR3 has 14 amino acids. V was pared by 6 bases and J by 6 bases, with 16 bases between. CDR3 residues: CASSSLFKRDTQYF. In DNA form, the CDR3 reads TGTGCCAGCAGCTCGTTGTTCAAGCGGGATACGCAGTATTTT.

This chain connects TRBV25-1 to TRBJ2-5; a weak D match, TRBD2 (6 bases). CDR1 and CDR2 (germline): MGHDK, SYGVNS. Trimming removed 8 bases from V and 3 bases from J, with 16 bases in between. The CDR3 length is 14 residues. This CDR3 reads CASGIGTSKETQYF. In DNA, the CDR3 is TGTGCCAGCGGCATCGGGACTTCGAAAGAGACCCAGTACTTC.

This clonotype was observed a few times. The J gene is TRBJ2-1, the V gene TRBV11-2; a weak D match, TRBD2 (7 bases). This CDR3 is built from 16 residues. Trimming pared 1 base from V and 9 bases from J, leaving 19 bases between. The germline gives CDR1 SGHAT, CDR2 FQNNGV. Here the CDR3 reads CASSLVGGGLQGEQFF. CDR3 in DNA: TGTGCCAGCAGCTTAGTAGGCGGGGGACTACAGGGTGAGCAGTTCTTC.

This rearrangement joins TRBV6-1 to TRBJ1-3, with D possibly matching TRBD1 (5 bases). The V and J ends lost 1 base and 2 bases respectively, with 9 bases between them. The CDR3 extends over 15 amino acids. The germline V gene encodes CDR1 MNHNS and CDR2 SASEGT. CDR3 residues: CASSEEGWPGNTIYF. The CDR3 DNA reads as TGTGCCAGCAGTGAAGAGGGGTGGCCTGGAAACACCATATATTTT.

The chain links TRBV20-1 to TRBJ2-7, with TRBD2 as a possible D gene (5 bases). The CDR3 totals 15 residues. V was trimmed by 6 bases and J by 5 bases, leaving 23 bases between them. The germline V gene has CDR1 DFQATT and CDR2 SNEGSKA (reference sequence). CDR3 in DNA: TGCAGTGCGAACCCCTTTCAGGTACTAGGTGACGAGCAGTACTTC. Translating it yields CSANPFQVLGDEQYF.

V is TRBV28 and J is TRBJ2-7, with TRBD1 identical over 7 bases. The trim removed 2 bases at V and 4 bases at J, leaving 5 bases unmatched. Germline-derived CDR1 and CDR2 are MDHEN and SYDVKM. CDR3 length: 14 residues. The CDR3 loop is CASSLTGEIYEQYF. The CDR3 bases are TGTGCCAGCAGTTTAACAGGGGAAATTTACGAGCAGTACTTC.

This clonotype was observed at least ten times. The chain is built from TRBV20-1 and TRBJ2-1; TRBD2 aligns across 8 bases. The J segment lost 7 bases and the V segment lost 3 bases, leaving 11 bases of the junction unmatched. CDR1 is DFQATT and CDR2 is SNEGSKA in the germline V gene (reference sequence). This CDR3 has 15 amino acids. The CDR3 region has the DNA TGCAGTGCTAGCGAGCCAGCGGGAGTATCAAATGAGCAGTTCTTC. Protein sequence: CSASEPAGVSNEQFF.

The J gene is TRBJ2-1, the V gene TRBV20-1; 14 bases agree with TRBD2. This CDR3 spans 19 amino acids. V trimming: 5 bases; J trimming: 8 bases; junction bases outside the gene matches: 20. Germline V gene sequence: CDR1 DFQATT, CDR2 SNEGSKA (reference sequence). The CDR3 bases are TGCAGTGCTGGGACCCAGACTAGCGGGAGGGCCGATTCTCCCGATGAGCAGTTCTTC. It codes for CSAGTQTSGRADSPDEQFF.

The sample holds a few counts of this clonotype. V gene TRBV20-1 combines with J gene TRBJ1-1, with 7 positions matching TRBD1. CDR1 DFQATT and CDR2 SNEGSKA come from the germline V gene (reference sequence). V lost 5 bases and J lost 4; bases outside the gene matches: 7. This CDR3 is 13 amino acids long. CDR3 sequence (DNA): TGCAGTGCTGGATCAGGGGGAGGCACTGAAGCTTTCTTT. Its protein is CSAGSGGGTEAFF.

This chain links TRBV20-1 with TRBJ1-1; tentative D call: TRBD1 (6 bases). Germline V gene data show CDR1 as DFQATT and CDR2 as SNEGSKA (reference sequence). V lost 7 bases, J lost 1 base, and 19 bases lay in between. This CDR3 region has 15 residues. In nucleotides, the CDR3 is TGCAGTGTTTGGGGGGCGGGGGTTAGGAACACTGAAGCTTTCTTT. Translated, it gives CSVWGAGVRNTEAFF.

In this sample, this clonotype turned up many times. The V gene is TRBV6-5, the J gene TRBJ2-5, with D possibly called TRBD1 or TRBD2 (5 bases each). Looked up from germline, CDR1 is MNHEY and CDR2 is SVGAGI. The V end was cut by 2 bases, the J end by 4 bases, with 11 bases between. This CDR3 has 14 amino acids. CDR3 in amino acids: CASSYGTGRETQYF. The CDR3 DNA follows: TGTGCCAGCAGTTACGGGACGGGGAGAGAGACCCAGTACTTC.

This clonotype was seen a few times. The chain recombines TRBV3-1 with TRBJ2-1; the D gene is possibly TRBD2 (7 bases). Germline V gene sequence: CDR1 LGHDT, CDR2 YNNKEL (reference sequence). V was cut by 4 bases and J by 12 bases, with 19 bases left in between. The CDR3 consists of 14 residues. This CDR3 is CASSRDAGASRQFF. The CDR3 coding sequence is TGTGCCAGCAGCCGAGACGCGGGGGCATCACGGCAGTTCTTC.

This clonotype appeared many times. The gene calls are TRBV4-3 and TRBJ1-4; 8 positions agree with TRBD1. V lost 1 base to trimming and J lost 10 bases; unmatched junction nucleotides: 8. This CDR3 region has 15 residues. The germline CDR1 and CDR2 sequences are LGHNA and YSLEER. The CDR3 DNA follows: TGCGCCAGCAGCCAAGGAAACAGGGGGGGGGGAAAACTGTTTTTT. Its translation is CASSQGNRGGGKLFF.

At least ten counts were recorded for this clonotype. This chain joins TRBV5-1 and TRBJ2-1; D may be TRBD1 or TRBD2 (5 bases each). CDR1 is SGHRS, CDR2 YFSETQ, per germline. The CDR3 runs 13 residues. Trimming removed 4 bases at V and 5 bases at J, with 10 bases between. CDR3 nucleotides: TGCGCCAGCAGCGTGGGGGATCACAATGAGCAGTTCTTC. Its protein is CASSVGDHNEQFF.